Below, one T cell receptor beta chain is given with its context. Authors' data handling: Amplifying reference gene primers gave estimates of nucleated cell counts. TCRdb's table, derived via immunoSEQ multiplex PCR, lists solely in-frame clones and lacks some. V, J and clone size reflect that table, while D and trimming were determined from the DNA. The sample carries 200,000 to 250,000 clones, approximately 84% recorded once. This sample is drawn from a study of blood T cell repertoires in COVID-19. Across the whole study: In each case, the material was cDNA or gDNA derived from T cells, B-cell-depleted T cells, or PBMCs.

Germline V gene sequence: CDR1 SGHRS, CDR2 YFSETQ. The V end lost 2 bases, the J end lost 0 bases, and 5 bases lay between the germline ends. The CDR3 is 13 residues long. The TCR originated in an older woman with acute or convalescent COVID-19. V gene TRBV5-1 combines with J gene TRBJ1-1; the D is unclear. Sequenced sample: peripheral blood. CDR3: CASSFSVNTEAFF. The CDR3 nucleotides read TGCGCCAGCAGCTTTTCCGTGAACACTGAAGCTTTCTTT.